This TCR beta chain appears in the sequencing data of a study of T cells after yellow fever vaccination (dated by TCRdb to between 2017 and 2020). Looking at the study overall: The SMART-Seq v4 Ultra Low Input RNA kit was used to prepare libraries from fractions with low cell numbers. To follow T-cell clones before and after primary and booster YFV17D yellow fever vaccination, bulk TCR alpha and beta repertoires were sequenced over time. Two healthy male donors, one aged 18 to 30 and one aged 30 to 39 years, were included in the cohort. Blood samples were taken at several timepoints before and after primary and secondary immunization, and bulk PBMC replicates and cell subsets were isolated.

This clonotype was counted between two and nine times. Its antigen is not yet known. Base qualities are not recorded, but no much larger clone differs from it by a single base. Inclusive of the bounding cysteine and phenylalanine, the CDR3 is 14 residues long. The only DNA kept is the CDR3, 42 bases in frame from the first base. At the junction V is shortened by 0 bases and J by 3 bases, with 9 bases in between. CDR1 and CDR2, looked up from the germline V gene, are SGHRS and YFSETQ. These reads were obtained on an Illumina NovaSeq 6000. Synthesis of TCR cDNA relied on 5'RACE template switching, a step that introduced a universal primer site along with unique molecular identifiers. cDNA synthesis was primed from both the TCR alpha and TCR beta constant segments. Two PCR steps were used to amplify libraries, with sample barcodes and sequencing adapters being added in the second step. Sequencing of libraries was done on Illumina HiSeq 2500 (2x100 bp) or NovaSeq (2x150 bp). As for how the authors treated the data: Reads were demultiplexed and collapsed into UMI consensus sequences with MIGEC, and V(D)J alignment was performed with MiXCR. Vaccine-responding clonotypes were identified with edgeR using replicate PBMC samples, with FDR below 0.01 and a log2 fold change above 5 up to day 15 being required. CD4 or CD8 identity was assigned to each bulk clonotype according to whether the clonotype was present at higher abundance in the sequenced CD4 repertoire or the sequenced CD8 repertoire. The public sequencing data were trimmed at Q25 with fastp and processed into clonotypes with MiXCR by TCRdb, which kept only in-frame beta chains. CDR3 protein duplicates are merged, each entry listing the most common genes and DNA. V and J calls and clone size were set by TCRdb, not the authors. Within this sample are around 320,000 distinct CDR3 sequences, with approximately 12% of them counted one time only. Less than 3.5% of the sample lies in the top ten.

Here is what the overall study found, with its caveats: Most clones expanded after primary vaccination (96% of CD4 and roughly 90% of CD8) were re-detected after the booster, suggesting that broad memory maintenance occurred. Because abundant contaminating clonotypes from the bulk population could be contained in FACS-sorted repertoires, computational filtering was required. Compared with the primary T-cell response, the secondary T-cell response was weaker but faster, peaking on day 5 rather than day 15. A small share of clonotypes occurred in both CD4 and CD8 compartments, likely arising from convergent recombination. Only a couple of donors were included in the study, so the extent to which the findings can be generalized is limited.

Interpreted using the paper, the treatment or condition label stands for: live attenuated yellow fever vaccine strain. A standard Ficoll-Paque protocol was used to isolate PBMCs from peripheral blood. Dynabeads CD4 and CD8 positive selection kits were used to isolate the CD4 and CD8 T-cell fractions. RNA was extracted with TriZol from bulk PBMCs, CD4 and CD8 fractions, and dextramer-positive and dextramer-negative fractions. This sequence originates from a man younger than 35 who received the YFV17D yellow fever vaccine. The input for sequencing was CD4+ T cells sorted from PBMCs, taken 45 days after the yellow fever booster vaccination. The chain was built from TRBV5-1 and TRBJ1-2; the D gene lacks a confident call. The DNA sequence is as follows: TGCGCCAGCAGCTTGGCCAATGGGGACTATGGCTACACCTTC. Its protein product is CASSLANGDYGYTF.